This T cell receptor (beta chain) was retrieved from a study of T cell responses to AZD1222 COVID-19 vaccine. TCRdb keeps only in-frame clones here, not all; method: immunoSEQ multiplex PCR. This sample has about 160,000 clones; roughly 88% occur once, and the top ten carry more than 4%. The V gene lost 5 bases and the J gene lost 0 bases, with 6 bases spanning the gap. The CDR3 has 13 residues. Here the sequenced sample was peripheral blood, taken 28 days after the second AZD1222 dose. The source is an adult who received the AZD1222 COVID-19 vaccine. The V gene is TRBV12-3 or TRBV12-4, the J gene TRBJ2-3; no definite D call. CDR3: CASSIYSTDTQYF. In nucleotides, the CDR3 is TGTGCCAGCAGTATATACAGCACAGATACGCAGTATTTT.